Below, one T cell receptor beta chain is given with its context. Its antigen is unidentified. The source of the sample is a study of CD8 T cells in ankylosing spondylitis. The study, taken as a whole, reports: Earlier studies detected some motif variants in reactive arthritis synovial fluid and blood.

The ends were cut back, 0 bases at V and 8 bases at J, with 9 bases in the middle. The CDR3 has 14 amino acids. Germline loops: CDR1 SGHRS, CDR2 YFSETQ. TCRdb called the 5' RACE reads again in MiXCR, with one record for every CDR3 protein. The table lists some 290,000 distinct CDR3 sequences, 20% of them singletons. The TCR originated in a male donor with ankylosing spondylitis or in good health (not recorded which). The V and J genes are TRBV5-1 and TRBJ1-6, with D unresolved. What was sequenced was blood, either unsorted or a sorted T cell fraction (not recorded which). CDR3 region: CASSLAGNDSPLHF. CDR3 nucleotides: TGCGCCAGCAGCTTGGCTGGGAACGATTCACCCCTCCACTTT.